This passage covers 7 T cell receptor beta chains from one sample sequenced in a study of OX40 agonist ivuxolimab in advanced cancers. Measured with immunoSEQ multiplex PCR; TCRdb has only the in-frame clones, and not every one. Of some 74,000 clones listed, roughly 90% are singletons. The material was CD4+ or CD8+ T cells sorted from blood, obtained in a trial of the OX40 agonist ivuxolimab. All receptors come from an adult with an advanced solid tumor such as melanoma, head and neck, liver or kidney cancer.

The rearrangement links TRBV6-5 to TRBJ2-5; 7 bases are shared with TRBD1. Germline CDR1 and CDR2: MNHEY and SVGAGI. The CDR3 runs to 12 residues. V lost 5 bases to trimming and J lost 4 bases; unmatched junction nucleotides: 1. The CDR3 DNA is TGTGCCAGCAGTACAGGGGCAGAGACCCAGTACTTC. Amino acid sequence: CASSTGAETQYF.

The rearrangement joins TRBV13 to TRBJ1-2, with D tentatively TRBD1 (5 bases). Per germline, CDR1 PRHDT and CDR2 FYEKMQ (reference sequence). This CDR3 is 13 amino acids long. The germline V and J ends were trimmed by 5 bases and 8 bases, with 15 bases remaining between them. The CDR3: CASSQARTSGYTF. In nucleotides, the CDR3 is TGTGCCAGCAGCCAAGCCCGGACATCGGGCTACACCTTC.

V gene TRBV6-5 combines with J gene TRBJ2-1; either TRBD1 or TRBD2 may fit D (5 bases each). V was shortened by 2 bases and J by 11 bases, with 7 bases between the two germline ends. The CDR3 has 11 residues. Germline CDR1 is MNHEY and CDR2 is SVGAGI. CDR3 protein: CASSYRGQQFF. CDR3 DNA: TGTGCCAGCAGTTACCGGGGACAGCAGTTCTTC.

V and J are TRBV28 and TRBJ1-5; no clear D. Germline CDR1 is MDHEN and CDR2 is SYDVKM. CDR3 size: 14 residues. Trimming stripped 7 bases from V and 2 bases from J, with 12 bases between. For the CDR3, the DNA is TGTGCCAGCACCGCCAGCCAGGGCAATCAGCCCCAGCATTTT. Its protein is CASTASQGNQPQHF.

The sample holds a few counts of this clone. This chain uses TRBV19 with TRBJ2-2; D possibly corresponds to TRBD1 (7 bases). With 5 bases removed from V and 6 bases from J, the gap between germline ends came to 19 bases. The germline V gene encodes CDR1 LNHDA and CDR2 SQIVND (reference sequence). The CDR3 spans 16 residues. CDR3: CASSSSRRGRPGELFF. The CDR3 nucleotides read TGTGCCAGTAGTTCCTCGCGGAGGGGGCGGCCCGGGGAGCTGTTTTTT.

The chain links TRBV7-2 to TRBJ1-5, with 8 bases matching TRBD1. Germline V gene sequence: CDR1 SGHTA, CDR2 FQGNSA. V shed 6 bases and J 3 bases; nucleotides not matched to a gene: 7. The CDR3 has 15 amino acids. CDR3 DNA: TGTGCCAGCAGTTACGGGACAGGCCCCAATCAGCCCCAGCATTTT. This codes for CASSYGTGPNQPQHF.

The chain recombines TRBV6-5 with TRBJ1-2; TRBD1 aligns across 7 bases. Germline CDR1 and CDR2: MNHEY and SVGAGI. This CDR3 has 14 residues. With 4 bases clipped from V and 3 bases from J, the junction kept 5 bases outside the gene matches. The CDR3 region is CASSSQGEDYGYTF. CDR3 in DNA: TGTGCCAGCAGTTCCCAGGGGGAGGACTATGGCTACACCTTC.